Listed here are 10 T cell receptor beta chains from one sample, sequenced in a study of cytomegalovirus exposure and HLA in healthy donors (dated by TCRdb to between 2016 and 2019). Preparation of the library involved the immunoSEQ multiplex PCR assay. A mixture of 60 forward primers for TCR Vbeta segments and 13 reverse primers for TCR Jbeta segments was used in the multiplex PCR. As stored in TCRdb, this immuneACCESS dataset retains in-frame rearrangements with V and J assigned. A fraction of the clones does not appear; measured against another copy, unresolved V genes explain less than half of the discrepancy, and the remainder lacks a known reason. The sample table holds 150,000 to 200,000 clones, of which approximately 78% were seen once. The ten largest clones take up about 0.77% of the sample. The sequenced sample consisted of PBMCs. These receptors originate from a woman in her late teens or twenties in good health and CMV-seronegative.

The chain couples TRBV9 to TRBJ2-1; TRBD2 might be the D (5 bases). Deletions cut 2 bases from V and 6 bases from J, with 21 bases between. The CDR3 extends over 17 amino acids. The V gene's germline CDR1 is SGDLS and CDR2 YYNGEE. CDR3 coding DNA: TGTGCCAGCAGCGTTCGCCCGACGGGCTCCGAGGGCAATGAGCAGTTCTTC. As protein: CASSVRPTGSEGNEQFF.

The chain is built from TRBV28 and TRBJ2-1, with D maybe TRBD2 (6 bases). CDR3 length: 15 residues. The V gene's germline CDR1 is MDHEN and CDR2 SYDVKM. V lost 6 bases to trimming and J lost 7 bases, with 19 bases between them. DNA for the CDR3: TGTGCCAGCAGCTCCGGGACTGCGGGGAAGAATGAGCAGTTCTTC. It specifies CASSSGTAGKNEQFF.

The V and J genes are TRBV30 and TRBJ1-2; perhaps TRBD1 as D (5 bases). Germline-derived CDR1 and CDR2 are GTSNPN and SVGIG (reference sequence). V lost 3 bases and J lost 5, with 19 bases in between. The CDR3 runs to 15 residues. The CDR3 DNA reads TGTGCCTGGAGGGCCGACAGACTCCCTTGGTATGGCTACACCTTC. Protein product: CAWRADRLPWYGYTF. Combining the CDR3 with reference TRBV30 and TRBJ1-2 gives the whole variable domain SQTIHQWPATLVQPVGSPLSLECTVEGTSNPNLYWYRQAAGRGLQLLFYSVGIGQISSEVPQNLSASRPQDRQFILSSKKLLLSDSGFYLCAWRADRLPWYGYTFGSGTRLTVV.

This chain joins TRBV7-8 and TRBJ2-5, with 10 bases fitting TRBD2. Germline trimming cut 1 base from V and 4 bases from J; bases unmatched to any gene: 9. Germline V CDR1 and CDR2: SGHVS, FQNEAQ. The CDR3 length is 17 residues. The chain's CDR3 is CASSLVWLGLARETQYF. In DNA, the CDR3 is TGTGCCAGCAGCTTAGTTTGGCTGGGACTAGCGAGAGAGACCCAGTACTTC.

The chain uses TRBV2 and TRBJ2-3; 10 nucleotides align to TRBD2. Germline CDR1 SNHLY, CDR2 FYNNEI. After removal of 6 bases from V and 4 bases from J, the junction contained 10 bases not matched to a gene. The CDR3 length is 16 residues. The CDR3 protein is CASRTGTSVTSDTQYF. CDR3 in DNA: TGTGCCAGCAGAACCGGGACTAGCGTTACCTCAGATACGCAGTATTTT.

The chain is built from TRBV6-4 and TRBJ2-6; 9 bases map to TRBD2. Germline assignment: CDR1 MRHNA and CDR2 SNTAGT. This CDR3 region has 16 residues. V was clipped by 3 bases and J by 0 bases; unmatched bases: 0. The chain's CDR3 is CASSELAGSGANVLTF. The CDR3 DNA is TGTGCCAGCAGTGAACTAGCGGGCTCTGGGGCCAACGTCCTGACTTTC.

This chain connects TRBV19 to TRBJ1-3, with 10 positions matching TRBD1. This CDR3 contains 18 residues. Germline values: CDR1 LNHDA, CDR2 SQIVND (reference sequence). V lost 8 bases to trimming and J lost 2 bases; unmatched junction nucleotides: 15. The CDR3, as DNA: TGTGCCAGTCGCGGGGGGAGGACAGGGGGAATCACTGGAAACACCATATATTTT. Translating it yields CASRGGRTGGITGNTIYF.

This CDR3 reads CASSSPGQPRSGANVLTF. In nucleotides, the CDR3 is TGTGCCAGCAGTTCCCCGGGACAGCCAAGGTCTGGGGCCAACGTCCTGACTTTC. This chain connects TRBV28 to TRBJ2-6, with 7 bases that match TRBD1. Trimming removed 4 bases from V and 1 base from J; junction bases left unmatched: 10. Germline V lookup: CDR1 MDHEN, CDR2 SYDVKM. This CDR3 region has 18 residues.

V gene TRBV7-2 combines with J gene TRBJ1-4; 7 nucleotides line up with TRBD1. The CDR3 is 16 residues long. Germline loops: CDR1 SGHTA, CDR2 FQGNSA. V shed 4 bases, J shed 6 bases, and the junction held 11 bases outside the gene matches. CDR3 in DNA: TGTGCCAGCAGCTCTAGCTACTCAGGGGGTGATGAAAAACTGTTTTTT. Translated: CASSSSYSGGDEKLFF.

V usage is TRBV4-1 and J usage is TRBJ2-1, with D maybe TRBD2 (6 bases). The CDR3 has 16 amino acids. Trimming stripped 1 base from V and 3 bases from J, with 13 bases between. CDR1 is MGHRA, CDR2 YSYEKL, per germline. CDR3 nucleotide sequence: TGCGCCAGCAGCCAAGTATCTCCGGGGGTCTACAATGAGCAGTTCTTC. Protein sequence: CASSQVSPGVYNEQFF.